The 17 T cell receptor beta chains below come from one sample, sequenced in a study of blood T cells in healthy people across ages (dated by TCRdb to about 2015). Libraries were constructed by 5' RACE. Instrument on record: Illumina HiSeq 2500. A second PCR of roughly 7 to 12 cycles was run with a J-beta primer mix and a sample-barcoded 5' primer. The public reads were reanalyzed by TCRdb: fastp trimming at Q25, MiXCR alignment, in-frame beta chains only. For every CDR3 protein sequence, its rows merge into one entry that carries the most common genes and DNA. Present in this sample are 920,000 or so distinct CDR3 sequences, more than 35% of which were seen just once. The top ten clonotypes cover approximately 20% of the sample. The sample consisted of blood. These receptors all come from a woman aged 55-70 years in good health.

J is TRBJ2-7 and V is TRBV5-1; D unclear. The CDR3 has 14 amino acids. Germline CDR1 SGHRS, CDR2 YFSETQ. Trimming left V 6 bases short and J 1 base short, with 14 bases between. The CDR3 loop reads CASTALGRSYEQYF. CDR3 DNA: TGCGCCAGCACCGCCTTGGGCAGATCCTACGAGCAGTACTTC.

This clonotype was observed a handful of times. The rearrangement links TRBV29-1 to TRBJ1-3, with D hard to call. This CDR3 is built from 13 residues. CDR1 and CDR2 (germline): SQVTM, ANQGSEA. The V end lost 5 bases, the J end lost 2 bases, and 10 bases lay between the germline ends. The CDR3 is CSVRGSAGNTIYF. The CDR3 DNA reads TGCAGCGTTAGAGGAAGCGCTGGAAACACCATATATTTT.

The rearrangement uses TRBV6-2 or TRBV6-3 and TRBJ2-7; D is possibly TRBD1 (5 bases). The J call may be faulty, since TRBJ2-5 better matches the DNA end. The CDR3 has 14 residues. CDR1 is MNHEY and CDR2 is SVGEGT in the germline V gene. CDR3 bases: TGTGCCAGCAGTTACTGGGGCCCGAATGAGACCCAGTACTTC. Protein sequence: CASSYWGPNETQYF.

Only a few counts were recorded for this clonotype. The V and J genes are TRBV4-1 and TRBJ2-7, with a possible D match to TRBD1 (6 bases). Trimming removed 1 base from V and 3 bases from J, with 16 bases in between. CDR3 length: 16 amino acids. Germline loops: CDR1 MGHRA, CDR2 YSYEKL. CDR3 DNA: TGCGCCAGCAGCCAAGGGGCAACAGGGCCCCTCTACGAGCAGTACTTC. Its translation: CASSQGATGPLYEQYF.

A word on this clonotype: The junction does not match germline at one end; this may be a read error. The V and J genes are TRBV5-4 and TRBJ2-3; 9 bases agree with TRBD2. The germline CDR1 and CDR2 sequences are SGHNT and YYREEE (reference sequence). This CDR3 contains 19 residues. The CDR3 protein is CASSSGSRGAGGRRDTQYF. The CDR3 coding sequence is TGTGCTAGCAGCTCGGGTTCCCGTGGAGCGGGAGGCCGCCGGGATACGCAGTATTTT. Based on the CDR3 plus reference TRBV5-4 and TRBJ2-3, the full variable domain is ETGVTQSPTHLIKTRGQQVTLRCSSQSGHNTVSWYQQALGQGPQFIFQYYREEENGRGNFPPRFSGLQFPNYSSELNVNALELDDSALYLCASSSGSRGAGGRRDTQYFGPGTRLTVL.

This chain joins TRBV29-1 and TRBJ2-1; D gene ambiguous. The J call may be incorrect, as the DNA end agrees better with TRBJ2-7. Germline V CDR1 and CDR2: SQVTM, ANQGSEA. The CDR3 consists of 14 residues. CDR3 sequence: CSVGLPSAYNEQYF. CDR3 nucleotides: TGCAGCGTTGGTTTACCTAGTGCCTACAATGAGCAGTACTTC.

This clonotype was detected many times. The chain recombines TRBV28 with TRBJ2-5, with unresolved D. Trimming cost V 4 bases and J 3 bases, with 15 bases left between them. This CDR3 spans 15 amino acids. CDR1 MDHEN and CDR2 SYDVKM come from the germline V gene. The chain's CDR3 is CASSSTPPKKETQYF. The CDR3 DNA reads as TGTGCCAGCAGTTCCACACCCCCGAAAAAAGAGACCCAGTACTTC.

This rearrangement joins TRBV14 to TRBJ2-1, with 7 bases that match TRBD2. V shed 3 bases and J 8 bases; nucleotides not matched to a gene: 13. CDR1 and CDR2 from the germline V gene are SGHDN and FVKESK. The CDR3 length is 16 residues. The CDR3, as DNA: TGTGCCAGCAGCCAGCCCCAAGGACTAGGAACGCATGAGCAGTTCTTC. As protein: CASSQPQGLGTHEQFF.

This clonotype has just one count. The chain has TRBV11-1 and TRBJ2-1; D is unclear. V lost 1 base and J 5 bases, leaving 21 bases between the germline ends. The CDR3 totals 18 residues. Germline-derived CDR1 and CDR2 are SGHAT and FQDESV (reference sequence). DNA for the CDR3: TGTGCCAGCAGCTTAGTTCGTTCCCGCGGCCGGGTGGACAATGAGCAGTTCTTC. Translation: CASSLVRSRGRVDNEQFF.

This sequence joins TRBV7-2 and TRBJ2-2; 8 bases map to TRBD2. The CDR3 has 16 residues. Trimming at V came to 4 bases and at J to 6 bases, leaving 10 bases not matched to a gene. Germline V gene lookup returns CDR1 SGHTA and CDR2 FQGNSA. The CDR3 protein is CASSWGGLGSSGELFF. Written as DNA, the CDR3 is TGTGCCAGCAGCTGGGGGGGACTAGGAAGTTCCGGGGAGCTGTTTTTT.

For the CDR3, the DNA is TGTGCCAGCAGCCAGATCCGATCCTACAATGAGCAGTTCTTC. Translating gives CASSQIRSYNEQFF. The chain recombines TRBV7-9 with TRBJ2-1; no firm D call. Trimming pared 5 bases from V and 1 base from J, leaving 9 bases between. Looked up from germline, CDR1 is SEHNR and CDR2 is FQNEAQ (reference sequence). The CDR3 spans 14 residues.

This clonotype was seen a handful of times. The chain joins TRBV4-2 to TRBJ2-7, with 10 bases matching TRBD2. With V trimmed by 4 bases and J by 3 bases, 12 bases remained unmatched. This CDR3 has 17 amino acids. Germline-derived CDR1 and CDR2 are LGHNA and YNFKEQ. CDR3 sequence (DNA): TGTGCCAGCAGCCCTAAGCTTTGGACTAGCGGACACTACGAGCAGTACTTC. Translating it yields CASSPKLWTSGHYEQYF.

This clonotype showed up just a few times. This sequence joins TRBV29-1 and TRBJ2-1; D gene uncertain. The germline V gene encodes CDR1 SQVTM and CDR2 ANQGSEA. The CDR3 consists of 14 residues. V was pared by 4 bases and J by 2 bases, with 12 bases between. CDR3 bases: TGCAGCGTTGGACGGCGCTTGGCCTACAATGAGCAGTTCTTC. Translating gives CSVGRRLAYNEQFF.

The V and J genes are TRBV20-1 and TRBJ2-4, with TRBD2 matching over 7 bases. With 3 bases clipped from V and 0 bases from J, the junction kept 17 bases outside the gene matches. Per germline, CDR1 DFQATT and CDR2 SNEGSKA (reference sequence). This CDR3 comprises 19 residues. The CDR3 DNA is TGCAGTGCTAGGGACCTAGCGGAAACTGGAGGTCTAGCCAAAAACATTCAGTACTTC. It translates to CSARDLAETGGLAKNIQYF.

This clonotype turned up a few times. The chain combines TRBV28 with TRBJ2-7, with 7 bases lining up with TRBD2. Germline CDR1 is MDHEN and CDR2 is SYDVKM. V gave up 4 bases and J gave up 0 bases; unmatched junction bases: 24. CDR3 size: 21 residues. CDR3 nucleotide sequence: TGTGCCAGCAGTTCAATTACCCACGACGGAAGCGGGATTACTACCTCCTACGAGCAGTACTTC. Amino acid sequence: CASSSITHDGSGITTSYEQYF.

This chain uses TRBV6-5 with TRBJ2-4; 9 bases are shared with TRBD2. The closer fit of TRBJ2-5 to the DNA end suggests the J call may be wrong. Germline V gene sequence: CDR1 MNHEY, CDR2 SVGAGI. This CDR3 is built from 15 residues. The CDR3 sequence is CASSSSGGTQETQYF. CDR3 in DNA: TGTGCCAGCAGTAGCAGCGGGGGGACCCAAGAGACCCAGTACTTC.

The chain couples TRBV6-1 to TRBJ1-2; D call uncertain. The CDR3 extends over 12 amino acids. V lost 3 bases and J lost 6, with 8 bases in between. Germline V CDR1 and CDR2: MNHNS, SASEGT. The CDR3, as DNA: TGTGCCAGCAGTGACACGTTTAATGGCTACACCTTC. It specifies CASSDTFNGYTF.